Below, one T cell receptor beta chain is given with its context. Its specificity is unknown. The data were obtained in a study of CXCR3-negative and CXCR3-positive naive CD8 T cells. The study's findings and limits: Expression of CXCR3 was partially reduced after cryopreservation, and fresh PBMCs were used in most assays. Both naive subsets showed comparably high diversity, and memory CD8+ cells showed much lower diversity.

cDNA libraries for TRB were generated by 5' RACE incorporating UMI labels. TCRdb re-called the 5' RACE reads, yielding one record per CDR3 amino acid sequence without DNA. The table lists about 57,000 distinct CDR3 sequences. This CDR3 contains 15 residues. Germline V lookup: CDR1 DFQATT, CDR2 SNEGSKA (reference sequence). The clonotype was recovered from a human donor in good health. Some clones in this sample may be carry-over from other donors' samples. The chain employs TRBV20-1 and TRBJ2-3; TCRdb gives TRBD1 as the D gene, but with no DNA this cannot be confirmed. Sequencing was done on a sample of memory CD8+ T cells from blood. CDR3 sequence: CSARGGQGAQDTQYF.